The sequence of this T cell receptor beta chain was determined in a study of blood T cell repertoires in COVID-19. Study as a whole: There were acute and convalescent COVID-19 samples, and they came from the United States, Italy and Spain. T cells, B-cell-depleted T cells, or PBMCs provided the cDNA or gDNA that served as material.

TCRdb's copy holds only in-frame clones and misses some; the assay was immunoSEQ multiplex PCR. The repertoire holds 150,000 to 190,000 clones, roughly nine tenths seen once, with about 16% in the top ten. CDR3 size: 14 residues. Germline V CDR1 and CDR2: SGHDT, YYEEEE. V gave up 0 bases and J gave up 2 bases, with 7 bases separating them. This clone appeared a few times. Material for sequencing was peripheral blood. This TCR was sampled from a woman aged 40 to 49 with acute or convalescent COVID-19. This chain links TRBV5-6 with TRBJ2-3; D is ambiguous. CDR3 protein: CASSLELVTDTQYF. The DNA for the CDR3 is TGTGCCAGCAGCTTGGAGTTAGTCACAGATACGCAGTATTTT. The whole variable domain, filled in from reference TRBV5-6 and TRBJ2-3, reads DAGVTQSPTHLIKTRGQQVTLRCSPKSGHDTVSWYQQALGQGPQFIFQYYEEEERQRGNFPDRFSGHQFPNYSSELNVNALLLGDSALYLCASSLELVTDTQYFGPGTRLTVL.